This T cell receptor beta chain was retrieved from a study of blood T cell repertoires in COVID-19. Study summary: Italy, Spain and the United States were the sources of the convalescent and acute COVID-19 samples. Sample material is recorded as cDNA or gDNA derived from T cells, B-cell-depleted T cells, or PBMCs.

CDR1 is MNHEY, CDR2 SMNVEV, per germline (reference sequence). Trimming pared 2 bases from V and 0 bases from J, leaving 5 bases between. This CDR3 region has 14 residues. Original analysis: Estimation of nucleated cell counts was performed using reference gene primer amplification. Assay: immunoSEQ multiplex PCR; the TCRdb copy retains only in-frame clones and omits some. V and J calls and clone size are given by that table; D and trimming were obtained from the DNA. Of around 200,000 clones listed, about 90% were seen once; the top ten hold 1.9%. The count of this clone is one. The sample holds other DNA sequences that translate to the same CDR3.

This sequence joins TRBV27 and TRBJ2-1, with a possible D match to TRBD2 (5 bases). The sequence came from a man aged 35-49 years with active or convalescent COVID-19. Sequencing input: peripheral blood. CDR3 region: CASSLAGSYNEQFF. Here the CDR3 DNA reads TGTGCCAGCAGTTTAGCGGGCTCCTACAATGAGCAGTTCTTC.